These 20 T cell receptor beta chains were all obtained from the same sample, sequenced in a study of blood T cell repertoires in COVID-19. Some clones are missing from TCRdb's copy, which holds only in-frame ones; the method was immunoSEQ multiplex PCR. Of approximately 96,000 clones listed, 88% were seen once; the top ten hold roughly 3%. Sequencing was done on a sample of peripheral blood. All receptors derive from a woman aged 80 or older with acute or convalescent COVID-19.

J is TRBJ2-7 and V is TRBV21-1; TRBD2 is the table's D call, not checked against the DNA. TRBV21-1 is shown as a pseudogene. The CDR3 runs to 17 residues. CDR3 loop: CASSKDNGGGTSYEQYF. CDR3 nucleotides: TGTGCCAGCAGCAAAGATAATGGGGGAGGGACGTCCTACGAGCAGTACTTC.

In its sample, this clone was seen once. V and J are TRBV4-3 and TRBJ2-1; D might be TRBD2 (6 bases). CDR3 length: 15 residues. The germline V and J ends were trimmed by 4 bases and 2 bases, with 12 bases remaining between them. Germline V lookup: CDR1 LGHNA, CDR2 YSLEER. The CDR3 protein is CASSLRLAAYNEQFF. The CDR3 bases are TGCGCCAGCAGCCTCCGGTTAGCGGCCTACAATGAGCAGTTCTTC.

This rearrangement joins TRBV6-6 to TRBJ1-6; D is unclear. The CDR3 is made up of 16 amino acids. Germline values: CDR1 MNHNY, CDR2 SVGAGI (reference sequence). V lost 0 bases and J lost 7, with 13 bases in between. CDR3 in DNA: TGTGCCAGCAGTTACTCGATTGGAGCAATGAATTCACCCCTCCACTTT. Protein sequence: CASSYSIGAMNSPLHF.

The chain employs TRBV7-3 and TRBJ2-2; D might be TRBD2 (6 bases). The V gene lost 2 bases and the J gene lost 4 bases, with 20 bases spanning the gap. In germline, CDR1 is SGHTA, CDR2 FQGTGA. This CDR3 has 18 residues. CDR3 sequence reads: CASSLGSGYSGFTGELFF. CDR3 coding DNA: TGTGCCAGCAGCTTAGGTTCCGGGTACAGCGGGTTCACCGGGGAGCTGTTTTTT. The whole variable domain, remainder taken from reference TRBV7-3 and TRBJ2-2, is GAGVSQTPSNKVTEKGKYVELRCDPISGHTALYWYRQSLGQGPEFLIYFQGTGAADDSGLPNDRFFAVRPEGSVSTLKIQRTERGDSAVYLCASSLGSGYSGFTGELFFGEGSRLTVL.

The V and J genes are TRBV7-2 and TRBJ1-5, with 7 bases identical to TRBD1. The germline V gene encodes CDR1 SGHTA and CDR2 FQGNSA. J gave up 4 bases and V 1 base, and 4 bases lay outside the gene matches. This CDR3 has 15 residues. CDR3 bases: TGTGCCAGCAGCTTAGGTAGGGGGCAAAATCAGCCCCAGCATTTT. Its translation is CASSLGRGQNQPQHF. Drawing the rest from reference TRBV7-2 and TRBJ1-5, the complete variable domain is GAGVSQSPSNKVTEKGKDVELRCDPISGHTALYWYRQSLGQGLEFLIYFQGNSAPDKSGLPSDRFSAERTGGSVSTLTIQRTQQEDSAVYLCASSLGRGQNQPQHFGDGTRLSIL.

This clone has more than one count but fewer than ten. This CDR3 is also generated by other DNA sequences in the sample. The rearrangement uses TRBV4-3 and TRBJ1-1; the match to TRBD1 covers 9 bases. Per germline, CDR1 LGHNA and CDR2 YSLEER. The CDR3 is made up of 14 amino acids. J gave up 1 base and V 3 bases, and 0 bases lay outside the gene matches. This CDR3 reads CASSQTGGNTEAFF. DNA for the CDR3: TGCGCCAGCAGCCAGACAGGGGGGAACACTGAAGCTTTCTTT.

The chain links TRBV6-2 or TRBV6-3 to TRBJ1-2; no clear D. The CDR3 runs 15 residues. Trimming shortened V by 2 bases and J by 4 bases, and 14 bases separated the two germline ends. Germline V gives CDR1 MNHEY, CDR2 SVGEGT. CDR3 region: CASSYLRHSSYGYTF. The CDR3 DNA follows: TGTGCCAGCAGTTACCTTAGACACAGCTCCTATGGCTACACCTTC.

The V and J genes are TRBV4-1 and TRBJ2-2, with TRBD1 matching over 8 bases. This CDR3 contains 14 residues. The ends lost 4 bases at V and 6 bases at J; junction bases unmatched: 4. The germline V gene encodes CDR1 MGHRA and CDR2 YSYEKL. The CDR3 bases are TGCGCCAGCAGCCTCGGGACAGGCGCCGGGGAGCTGTTTTTT. It is translated as CASSLGTGAGELFF.

In its sample, this clone was seen a few times. This chain uses TRBV12-3 or TRBV12-4 with TRBJ1-1; 9 nucleotides align to TRBD1. The CDR3 runs 12 residues. V lost 7 bases and J lost 5; bases outside the gene matches: 2. This chain's CDR3 is CASKTGGTEAFF. The DNA of the CDR3 is TGTGCCAGCAAGACAGGGGGAACTGAAGCTTTCTTT.

The rearrangement links TRBV6-1 to TRBJ1-1, with a possible D match to TRBD1 (6 bases). V was pared by 3 bases and J by 6 bases, with 17 bases between. Germline CDR1 is MNHNS and CDR2 is SASEGT. The CDR3 totals 15 residues. This chain's CDR3 is CASSEPSGGWAEAFF. The CDR3 DNA reads TGTGCCAGCAGTGAGCCCAGTGGGGGCTGGGCTGAAGCTTTCTTT.

The chain couples TRBV29-1 to TRBJ1-2; TRBD1 matches at 7 bases. This CDR3 contains 13 residues. The J segment lost 8 bases and the V segment lost 6 bases, leaving 12 bases of the junction unmatched. In germline, CDR1 is SQVTM, CDR2 ANQGSEA. In nucleotides, the CDR3 is TGCAGCGTCGGTGACAGGGACCAAGGAGGCTACACCTTC. As protein: CSVGDRDQGGYTF.

The rearrangement uses TRBV19 and TRBJ1-1; D unclear. The CDR3 covers 13 residues. Germline assignment: CDR1 LNHDA and CDR2 SQIVND (reference sequence). Between the trimmed V and J ends, which lost 4 bases and 1 base, there was a span of 7 bases. CDR3 loop: CASSSRENTEAFF. CDR3 DNA sequence: TGTGCCAGTAGTAGCCGAGAGAACACTGAAGCTTTCTTT.

The chain recombines TRBV5-1 with TRBJ1-1; TRBD1 agrees at 8 bases. V dropped 4 bases and J dropped 4; count of bases not matched to a gene: 3. This CDR3 comprises 13 residues. Germline CDR1 and CDR2: SGHRS and YFSETQ. DNA for the CDR3: TGCGCCAGCAGCCCGACAGGGGCCACTGAAGCTTTCTTT. Its translation is CASSPTGATEAFF.

The chain uses TRBV27 and TRBJ2-2, with D possibly being TRBD2 (5 bases). Germline V CDR1 and CDR2: MNHEY, SMNVEV (reference sequence). V lost 7 bases, J lost 1 base, and 19 bases lay in between. The CDR3 loop spans 17 amino acids. In DNA, the CDR3 is TGTGCCAGCACCTTCGGCCACCTAGCAATGAACACCGGGGAGCTGTTTTTT. Translated, it gives CASTFGHLAMNTGELFF.

The genes are TRBV11-2 and TRBJ2-2; no reliable D call. Per the germline V gene, CDR1 is SGHAT and CDR2 is FQNNGV. This CDR3 comprises 19 residues. Trimming removed 1 base at V and 1 base at J, with 19 bases between. The CDR3 DNA follows: TGTGCCAGCAGCTTAGGTGCGCTCATCGGGTCACTGAACACCGGGGAGCTGTTTTTT. Translating it yields CASSLGALIGSLNTGELFF.

The rearrangement joins TRBV19 to TRBJ1-5, with D perhaps TRBD1 (6 bases). The CDR3 sequence is 14 residues long. The germline gives CDR1 LNHDA, CDR2 SQIVND (reference sequence). The V end was cut by 4 bases, the J end by 7 bases, with 14 bases between. CDR3 sequence (DNA): TGTGCCAGTAGTACCCCTGACAGGCCACAGCCCCAGCATTTT. This gives the protein CASSTPDRPQPQHF.

This clone showed up just a few times. The gene calls are TRBV3-1 (or the pseudogene TRBV3-2) and TRBJ1-1; D is perhaps TRBD1 (5 bases). CDR1 and CDR2 from the germline V gene are LGHDT and YNNKEL (reference sequence). V was cut by 1 base and J by 5 bases, with 14 bases left in between. This CDR3 contains 15 residues. Written as DNA, the CDR3 is TGTGCCAGCAGCCAAGCTTCGGGCGGGGGGACTGAAGCTTTCTTT. This codes for CASSQASGGGTEAFF.

The V and J genes are TRBV19 and TRBJ2-1; TRBD2 agrees at 13 bases. The CDR3 loop spans 17 amino acids. In germline, CDR1 is LNHDA, CDR2 SQIVND (reference sequence). The V gene end was trimmed by 5 bases and the J gene end by 4 bases; junction bases not matched to a gene: 8. The CDR3 reads CASSSRLAGGPYNEQFF. The CDR3 DNA sequence: TGTGCCAGTAGTTCCCGACTAGCGGGGGGACCATACAATGAGCAGTTCTTC.

The J gene is TRBJ2-1, the V gene TRBV7-3; 16 bases map to TRBD2. Germline V gene lookup returns CDR1 SGHTA and CDR2 FQGTGA. The CDR3 loop spans 17 amino acids. J gave up 6 bases and V 5 bases, and 7 bases lay outside the gene matches. The CDR3 DNA is TGTGCCAGCAGCACGGGACTAGCGGGAGGGCCGGGCAATGAGCAGTTCTTC. As protein: CASSTGLAGGPGNEQFF.

The chain has TRBV18 and TRBJ1-2; D is undetermined. Germline loops: CDR1 KGHSH, CDR2 LQKENI. The CDR3 has 14 amino acids. The V end was cut by 3 bases, the J end by 4 bases, with 12 bases between. CDR3 amino acids: CASSPRIESYGYTF. In DNA form, the CDR3 reads TGTGCCAGCTCACCCAGGATTGAAAGCTATGGCTACACCTTC.